Below are 15 T cell receptor beta chains sequenced from a single sample in a study of cytomegalovirus exposure and HLA in healthy donors. Repertoires were generated with immunoSEQ multiplex PCR, while TCRdb's copy carries only in-frame clones and drops some. The sample records about 180,000 clones, around 85% being singletons. Sequenced input: PBMCs. All receptors derive from a young man in good health and CMV-seropositive.

This chain connects TRBV29-1 to TRBJ2-3, with 9 bases fitting TRBD1. The CDR3 is 13 amino acids. Germline CDR1 and CDR2: SQVTM and ANQGSEA. The V and J ends lost 7 bases and 5 bases, in that order; junction bases with no gene match: 7. The CDR3 is CSGGGTGRDTQYF. CDR3 bases: TGCAGCGGGGGGGGGACAGGGAGAGATACGCAGTATTTT.

V is TRBV5-1 and J is TRBJ2-2; possible D gene TRBD1, 6 bases. CDR3 length equals 16 residues. Between the trimmed V and J ends, which lost 0 bases and 0 bases, there was a span of 9 bases. Germline V CDR1 and CDR2: SGHRS, YFSETQ. Here the CDR3 reads CASSLGQATNTGELFF. In DNA, the CDR3 is TGCGCCAGCAGCTTGGGACAGGCTACGAACACCGGGGAGCTGTTTTTT.

The rearrangement uses TRBV11-3 and TRBJ2-2; possibly TRBD2 for D (6 bases). The CDR3 runs 14 residues. Germline V CDR1 and CDR2: SGHNT, YENEEA. The ends were cut back, 0 bases at V and 5 bases at J, with 7 bases in the middle. The CDR3 sequence: CASSLDRGTGELFF. CDR3 nucleotides: TGTGCCAGCAGCTTAGATCGGGGGACCGGGGAGCTGTTTTTT.

The rearrangement uses TRBV14 and TRBJ1-2; a possible D gene is TRBD1 (6 bases). The V gene's germline CDR1 is SGHDN and CDR2 FVKESK. CDR3 length equals 16 residues. Trimming removed 0 bases from V and 0 bases from J, with 11 bases in between. CDR3 sequence (DNA): TGTGCCAGCAGCCAAGACCCAGACAGGACTAACTATGGCTACACCTTC. Protein: CASSQDPDRTNYGYTF.

The chain uses TRBV6-1 and TRBJ2-7; D is perhaps TRBD2 (7 bases). CDR3 length equals 15 residues. The germline V gene encodes CDR1 MNHNS and CDR2 SASEGT. V lost 3 bases and J 1 base, leaving 13 bases between the germline ends. CDR3 coding DNA: TGTGCCAGCAGTGAGGGGGGGGCGGAGTCCTACGAGCAGTACTTC. Protein: CASSEGGAESYEQYF.

This chain joins TRBV5-1 and TRBJ2-4; the match to TRBD1 covers 8 bases. V trimming: 3 bases; J trimming: 6 bases; junction bases outside the gene matches: 14. There are 17 residues in the CDR3. Germline assignment: CDR1 SGHRS and CDR2 YFSETQ. The CDR3 DNA sequence: TGCGCCAGCAGCTCCACCTCGGACAGGGAAGGAGGAAACATTCAGTACTTC. It yields the protein CASSSTSDREGGNIQYF. The full variable domain, with the rest looked up from reference TRBV5-1 and TRBJ2-4, is KAGVTQTPRYLIKTRGQQVTLSCSPISGHRSVSWYQQTPGQGLQFLFEYFSETQRNKGNFPGRFSGRQFSNSRSEMNVSTLELGDSALYLCASSSTSDREGGNIQYFGAGTRLSVL.

In its sample, this clone was seen once. The chain couples TRBV2 to TRBJ2-2; 7 nucleotides align to TRBD2. The germline V gene has CDR1 SNHLY and CDR2 FYNNEI. V shed 6 bases, J shed 7 bases, and the junction held 8 bases outside the gene matches. This CDR3 region has 14 residues. The CDR3 coding sequence is TGTGCCAGCAGAGCTGGCGGGAGAGGCGGGGAGCTGTTTTTT. It translates to CASRAGGRGGELFF.

The CDR3 here is CASTGTSTSTDTQYF. CDR3 sequence (DNA): TGCGCCAGCACCGGGACTTCTACTAGCACAGATACGCAGTATTTT. The chain links TRBV5-1 to TRBJ2-3, with a possible D match to TRBD2 (6 bases). The CDR3 covers 15 residues. Trimming cost V 6 bases and J 0 bases, with 14 bases left between them. Germline assignment: CDR1 SGHRS and CDR2 YFSETQ.

This chain connects TRBV29-1 to TRBJ1-1; 8 bases align to TRBD1. CDR3 length: 13 residues. V shed 7 bases and J 3 bases; nucleotides not matched to a gene: 7. CDR1 is SQVTM, CDR2 ANQGSEA, per germline. This chain's CDR3 is CSARTGTYTEAFF. The CDR3, as DNA: TGCAGCGCCAGGACAGGGACGTACACTGAAGCTTTCTTT.

V gene TRBV11-3 combines with J gene TRBJ2-7; 7 positions agree with TRBD1. The CDR3 contains 16 residues. Germline V gene sequence: CDR1 SGHNT, CDR2 YENEEA. J gave up 0 bases and V 0 bases, and 5 bases lay outside the gene matches. CDR3 loop: CASSLDLTGFSYEQYF. CDR3 in DNA: TGTGCCAGCAGCTTAGATTTGACAGGGTTCTCCTACGAGCAGTACTTC.

The chain recombines TRBV5-1 with TRBJ1-2; 8 nucleotides match TRBD1. Germline V lookup: CDR1 SGHRS, CDR2 YFSETQ. V was clipped by 3 bases and J by 0 bases; unmatched bases: 10. The CDR3 has 17 residues. This CDR3 is CASSSAGGTQANYGYTF. Here the CDR3 DNA reads TGCGCCAGCAGCTCGGCAGGGGGCACGCAGGCTAACTATGGCTACACCTTC.

The chain employs TRBV7-9 and TRBJ2-7, with 7 bases identical to TRBD1. The CDR3 spans 15 residues. Germline V gene data show CDR1 as SEHNR and CDR2 as FQNEAQ (reference sequence). The J segment lost 2 bases and the V segment lost 1 base, leaving 5 bases of the junction unmatched. The CDR3 DNA is TGTGCCAGCAGCTTAGAGACAGGGAACCCCTACGAGCAGTACTTC. It translates to CASSLETGNPYEQYF.

Comment on this clone: Compared with germline, one end of the junction differs, possibly owing to a read error. The chain combines TRBV23-1 with TRBJ2-3, with TRBD1 identical over 11 bases. TRBV23-1 is an ORF for which the function is uncertain. The CDR3 sequence is 10 residues long. In DNA, the CDR3 is TGCGCCAGCAGTGGACAGGGGGCGGTTTTT. Translated: CASSGQGAVF.

The chain recombines TRBV18 with TRBJ2-1, with 7 bases matching TRBD2. Germline trimming cut 3 bases from V and 7 bases from J; bases unmatched to any gene: 9. The CDR3 is made up of 15 amino acids. CDR1 and CDR2 (germline): KGHSH, LQKENI. DNA of the CDR3: TGTGCCAGCTCACCCCTTAGCGGGTCAGGGAATGAGCAGTTCTTC. It yields the protein CASSPLSGSGNEQFF.

This chain joins TRBV28 and TRBJ2-5; D remains unclear. CDR3 length: 15 residues. With 6 bases removed from V and 1 base from J, the gap between germline ends came to 15 bases. Germline assignment: CDR1 MDHEN and CDR2 SYDVKM. Here the CDR3 DNA reads TGTGCCAGCAGCCTCACAGAGATCTCCCAAGAGACCCAGTACTTC. The encoded protein is CASSLTEISQETQYF.